The 27 T cell receptor beta chains below come from one sample, sequenced in a study of T cell repertoires in cytomegalovirus infection (dated by TCRdb to between 2017 and 2020). TCRdb shows the sequencer as Illumina HiSeq 1500. TCRdb applied fastp at Q25 and MiXCR to the public reads, then kept only in-frame beta chains. A single entry per CDR3 protein holds the most common genes and DNA from its merged rows. The table for this sample lists about 830,000 distinct CDR3 sequences; around a third of them were counted only once. 12% of the sample comes from the top ten. Per the publication, the treatment or condition label means: in vitro stimulation with specific CMV peptide epitopes to enrich CMV-specific T cells. Their recognized antigens are unknown. This specimen consisted of cultured CD8+ T cells from PBMCs, obtained from culture after CMV antigen stimulation. The receptor set was obtained from a human donor in good health (CMV status not recorded). Some clones in this sample may be carry-over from other donors' samples.

This clonotype was picked up many times. The gene calls are TRBV6-5 and TRBJ1-1, with 7 nucleotides matching TRBD1. The germline V gene encodes CDR1 MNHEY and CDR2 SVGAGI. Trimming cost V 2 bases and J 5 bases; bases outside gene matches: 5. The CDR3 runs to 14 residues. CDR3 DNA: TGTGCCAGCAGTTACGGGCAGGGGGATACTGAAGCTTTCTTT. It translates to CASSYGQGDTEAFF.

The chain recombines TRBV5-1 with TRBJ2-1; a weak D match, TRBD1 (5 bases). The germline gives CDR1 SGHRS, CDR2 YFSETQ. Trimming left V 6 bases short and J 1 base short, with 14 bases between. CDR3 length: 15 residues. The CDR3 DNA sequence: TGCGCCAGCACCATGAGCTCAGGGTCCTACAATGAGCAGTTCTTC. As protein: CASTMSSGSYNEQFF.

At least ten counts were recorded for this clonotype. This sequence joins TRBV7-8 and TRBJ2-7, with a weak D call TRBD1 (7 bases). The ends were cut back, 0 bases at V and 0 bases at J, with 12 bases in the middle. The CDR3 extends over 16 amino acids. Germline values: CDR1 SGHVS, CDR2 FQNEAQ. The CDR3, as DNA: TGTGCCAGCAGCTTAGCCAGGGGGGAGAGCTCCTACGAGCAGTACGTC. Amino acid sequence: CASSLARGESSYEQYV.

The rearrangement joins TRBV10-2 to TRBJ1-3; no firm D call. From germline, CDR1 is WSHSY and CDR2 SAAADI. Deletions cut 4 bases from V and 0 bases from J, with 10 bases between. This CDR3 comprises 15 residues. The CDR3 protein is CASSAARISGNTIYF. CDR3 in DNA: TGCGCCAGCAGTGCTGCGAGGATCTCTGGAAACACCATATATTTT.

The rearrangement links TRBV7-9 to TRBJ1-5, with D possibly TRBD1 on 5 matching bases. This CDR3 region has 13 residues. CDR1 is SEHNR and CDR2 is FQNEAQ in the germline V gene (reference sequence). V was cut by 2 bases and J by 7 bases, with 9 bases left in between. The CDR3 loop reads CASSLTTGQPQHF. The CDR3 nucleotides read TGTGCCAGCAGCTTAACAACAGGCCAGCCCCAGCATTTT.

This clonotype was observed a single time. The CDR3 nucleotides read TGTGCCAGCAGCTTAGCGGGGGGATCCTCCGAGCAGTACGTC. This gives the protein CASSLAGGSSEQYV. This rearrangement joins TRBV7-2 to TRBJ2-7; a weak D match, TRBD2 (6 bases). This CDR3 contains 14 residues. CDR1 and CDR2 (germline): SGHTA, FQGNSA.

Remarks on this clonotype: An end of the junction does not agree with germline; a read error may underlie this. This chain connects TRBV7-6 to TRBJ2-5; D possibly uses TRBD1 or TRBD2 (5 bases each). The CDR3 runs 13 residues. Germline CDR1 is SGHVS and CDR2 is FNYEAQ. CDR3 region: CVSSQGPPETQYF. The CDR3 coding sequence is TGTGTCAGCAGCCAGGGACCCCCAGAGACCCAGTACTTC. Together with reference TRBV7-6 and TRBJ2-5, the CDR3 gives the full variable domain: GAGVSQSPRYKVTKRGQDVALRCDPISGHVSLYWYRQALGQGPEFLTYFNYEAQQDKSGLPNDRFSAERPEGSISTLTIQRTEQRDSAMYRCVSSQGPPETQYFGPGTRLLVL.

The rearrangement links TRBV27 to TRBJ1-6; D ambiguous. The CDR3 totals 13 residues. Germline values: CDR1 MNHEY, CDR2 SMNVEV (reference sequence). V lost 2 bases, J lost 8 bases, and 7 bases lay in between. The chain's CDR3 is CASSLRPYSPLHF. As DNA, the CDR3 is TGTGCCAGCAGTTTACGTCCCTATTCACCCCTCCACTTT.

The chain combines TRBV5-1 with TRBJ1-1, with a possible D match to TRBD1 (6 bases). This CDR3 is built from 12 residues. Trimming took 2 bases from V and 9 from J, leaving 11 bases between them. Looked up from germline, CDR1 is SGHRS and CDR2 is YFSETQ. The CDR3 spells CASSFEDRKAFF. DNA for the CDR3: TGCGCCAGCAGCTTCGAGGACAGAAAAGCTTTCTTT.

This clonotype was counted between two and nine times. The chain employs TRBV10-3 and TRBJ2-1; no clear D gene. The CDR3 totals 12 residues. Trimming took 6 bases from V and 5 from J, leaving 8 bases between them. In germline, CDR1 is ENHRY, CDR2 SYGVKD. The CDR3 loop is CAIRGTNNEQFF. The CDR3 region has the DNA TGTGCCATCAGGGGTACAAACAATGAGCAGTTCTTC.

The table lists this clonotype with many counts. The chain carries TRBV7-9 and TRBJ1-1, with D possibly TRBD1 on 6 matching bases. This CDR3 comprises 16 residues. CDR1 is SEHNR, CDR2 FQNEAQ, per germline (reference sequence). The germline V and J ends were trimmed by 3 bases and 1 base, with 15 bases remaining between them. Written as DNA, the CDR3 is TGTGCCAGCAGCTTTGGGAGACAGGCGCCGAACACTGAAGCTTTCTTT. Amino acid sequence: CASSFGRQAPNTEAFF.

The chain employs TRBV20-1 and TRBJ1-5; D is undetermined. The ends were cut back, 6 bases at V and 11 bases at J, with 17 bases in the middle. The length of the CDR3 is 12 residues. Germline CDR1 reads DFQATT; CDR2 reads SNEGSKA (reference sequence). CDR3 nucleotides: TGCAGTGCCCCCAGGAAGGGTGTGGCCCAGCATTTT. It is translated as CSAPRKGVAQHF.

The chain recombines TRBV2 with TRBJ2-1; maybe TRBD2 (7 bases). CDR3 length equals 11 residues. Germline lookup yields CDR1 SNHLY and CDR2 FYNNEI. Trimming removed 7 bases at V and 15 bases at J, with 16 bases between. The CDR3 here is CASTKGGVRFF. In DNA form, the CDR3 reads TGTGCCAGCACCAAAGGGGGGGTGAGGTTCTTC.

The genes are TRBV6-1 and TRBJ2-3, with unresolved D. The V gene lost 5 bases and the J gene lost 10 bases, with 7 bases spanning the gap. The length of the CDR3 is 10 residues. The germline V gene encodes CDR1 MNHNS and CDR2 SASEGT. The DNA for the CDR3 is TGTGCCAGCAGTTTTTCCCCGCAGTATTTT. It is translated as CASSFSPQYF.

CDR3 sequence reads: CASSLRRSGETQYF. The CDR3 region has the DNA TGTGCCAGCAGTTTGCGCCGATCCGGAGAGACCCAGTACTTC. The J gene is TRBJ2-5, the V gene TRBV12-3 or TRBV12-4, with no clear D. V lost 3 bases and J lost 4, with 12 bases in between. The CDR3 is made up of 14 amino acids.

This clonotype has a count of ten or more. The V call is TRBV7-9, the J call TRBJ2-1, with 11 bases identical to TRBD2. This CDR3 spans 19 amino acids. Losses at the gene ends were 2 bases for V and 0 bases for J; bases not matched to a gene: 9. Per the germline V gene, CDR1 is SEHNR and CDR2 is FQNEAQ (reference sequence). DNA for the CDR3: TGTGCCAGCAGCTTATTGCTAGCGGGGGGTCTTATCTCCTACAATGAGCAGTTCTTC. Translating gives CASSLLLAGGLISYNEQFF.

The rearrangement links TRBV7-9 to TRBJ2-1, with 11 bases matching TRBD2. V gave up 2 bases and J gave up 5 bases; unmatched junction bases: 2. The V gene's germline CDR1 is SEHNR and CDR2 FQNEAQ (reference sequence). This CDR3 has 15 amino acids. DNA for the CDR3: TGTGCCAGCAGCTTATTGACTAGCGGGGACAATGAGCAGTTCTTC. It codes for CASSLLTSGDNEQFF.

The rearrangement links TRBV27 to TRBJ2-3; possible D gene TRBD2, 6 bases. This CDR3 has 15 residues. Trimming took off 3 bases at V and 2 bases at J, with 12 bases between the two ends. CDR1 is MNHEY and CDR2 is SMNVEV in the germline V gene (reference sequence). This CDR3 reads CASSFIGGATDTQYF. Written as DNA, the CDR3 is TGTGCCAGCAGTTTTATTGGCGGGGCCACAGATACGCAGTATTTT.

Turning to this clonotype: Sequence at one end of the junction differs from germline and may be a read error. The chain is built from TRBV5-6 and TRBJ2-3; 7 bases line up with TRBD2. Per germline, CDR1 SGHDT and CDR2 YYEEEE. The CDR3 runs to 17 residues. The DNA for the CDR3 is TGTGCCATCAGCTTGGAGCCAGCGGGGTTCAAAGCAGATACGCAGTATTTT. Translated, it gives CAISLEPAGFKADTQYF.

The chain is built from TRBV27 and TRBJ2-1; no clear D gene. CDR1 and CDR2 (germline): MNHEY, SMNVEV (reference sequence). Trimming shortened V by 3 bases and J by 5 bases, and 11 bases separated the two germline ends. CDR3 length: 14 amino acids. The CDR3 reads CASSFGLYHNEQFF. CDR3 nucleotide sequence: TGTGCCAGCAGTTTCGGGTTGTACCACAATGAGCAGTTCTTC.

In DNA, the CDR3 is TGTGCTAGTGGTTTGGTACTTCCACAGGGCCACTTTGGAAACACCATATATTTT. Protein product: CASGLVLPQGHFGNTIYF. This chain uses TRBV12-5 with TRBJ1-3; the D gene is possibly TRBD1 (6 bases). The CDR3 extends over 18 amino acids. Trimming removed 0 bases from V and 3 bases from J, with 18 bases in between. The germline V gene encodes CDR1 LGHNT and CDR2 FRNRAP.

Comments on this clonotype: A read error may be the cause here, since a much bigger clone is one base away. The chain uses TRBV7-6 and TRBJ2-3; D is perhaps TRBD2 (6 bases). This CDR3 is 16 amino acids long. Trimming took 4 bases from V and 5 from J, leaving 19 bases between them. Germline CDR1 and CDR2: SGHVS and FNYEAQ. DNA of the CDR3: TGTGCCAGCAGCTCTTCGCCCGGGGGATACATAGATACGCAGTATTTT. Its protein product is CASSSSPGGYIDTQYF. The variable domain in full, with the rest retrieved from reference TRBV7-6 and TRBJ2-3, is GAGVSQSPRYKVTKRGQDVALRCDPISGHVSLYWYRQALGQGPEFLTYFNYEAQQDKSGLPNDRFSAERPEGSISTLTIQRTEQRDSAMYRCASSSSPGGYIDTQYFGPGTRLTVL.

This sequence joins TRBV6-5 and TRBJ2-7; the D call may be TRBD1 or TRBD2 (5 bases each). This CDR3 has 16 residues. Trimming pared 4 bases from V and 6 bases from J, leaving 22 bases between. Germline V gives CDR1 MNHEY, CDR2 SVGAGI. The DNA for the CDR3 is TGTGCCAGCAGTTTGGGACCGTCGCCCCGGGCCGGCGAGCAGTACGTC. Translating gives CASSLGPSPRAGEQYV.

The chain employs TRBV7-9 and TRBJ1-1; a possible D gene is TRBD1 (5 bases). The CDR3 is 12 amino acids. Deletions cut 8 bases from V and 6 bases from J, with 13 bases between. Germline assignment: CDR1 SEHNR and CDR2 FQNEAQ (reference sequence). CDR3 in DNA: TGTGCCAGCGCGGGGGTCTTGTCTGAAGCTTTCTTT. It codes for CASAGVLSEAFF.

This clonotype was detected a few times. The chain combines TRBV6-1 with TRBJ2-2; TRBD1 is a possible D gene (5 bases). The germline V gene has CDR1 MNHNS and CDR2 SASEGT. This CDR3 contains 15 residues. V lost 4 bases, J lost 6 bases, and 15 bases lay in between. The CDR3 reads CASSAPTAPSGELFF. CDR3 DNA sequence: TGTGCCAGCAGTGCCCCGACAGCTCCTTCCGGGGAGCTGTTTTTT.

The sample holds a few counts of this clonotype. The chain combines TRBV5-5 with TRBJ1-5; D is ambiguous. The CDR3 length is 15 residues. V dropped 0 bases and J dropped 4 bases, with 11 bases sitting between them. Germline assignment: CDR1 SGHKS and CDR2 YYEKEE (reference sequence). CDR3 nucleotide sequence: TGTGCCAGCAGCTTGGATGTAGGGAAAAATCAGCCCCAGCATTTT. Translation: CASSLDVGKNQPQHF. The full variable domain, completed using reference TRBV5-5 and TRBJ1-5, is DAGVTQSPTHLIKTRGQQVTLRCSPISGHKSVSWYQQVLGQGPQFIFQYYEKEERGRGNFPDRFSARQFPNYSSELNVNALLLGDSALYLCASSLDVGKNQPQHFGDGTRLSIL.

This clonotype was detected only once. The chain uses TRBV6-6 and TRBJ2-7; 10 nucleotides match TRBD2. Germline V CDR1 and CDR2: MNHNY, SVGAGI (reference sequence). There are 15 residues in the CDR3. V lost 6 bases and J lost 4; bases outside the gene matches: 9. The CDR3 DNA is TGTGCCAGCAGACCTACTAGCGGGGCGTTTTACGAGCAGTACTTC. Its translation is CASRPTSGAFYEQYF.